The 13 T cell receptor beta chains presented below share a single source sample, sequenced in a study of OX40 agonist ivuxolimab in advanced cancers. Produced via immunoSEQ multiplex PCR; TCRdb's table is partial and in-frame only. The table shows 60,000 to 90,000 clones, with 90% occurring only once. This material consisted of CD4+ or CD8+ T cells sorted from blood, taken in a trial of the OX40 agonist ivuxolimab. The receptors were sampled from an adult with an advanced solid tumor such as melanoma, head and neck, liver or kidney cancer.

The CDR3: CASSPRGDGGYTF. CDR3 coding DNA: TGTGCCAGCAGCCCGAGGGGGGATGGTGGCTACACCTTC. This chain joins TRBV7-9 and TRBJ1-2, with a tentative D call TRBD1 (6 bases). The CDR3 covers 13 residues. V was trimmed by 5 bases and J by 7 bases, leaving 14 bases between them. The germline CDR1 and CDR2 sequences are SEHNR and FQNEAQ (reference sequence).

As DNA, the CDR3 is TGCGCCAGCAGCCCAGGGACAGGGGGCTCGGGTGAGCAGTACTTC. Translated: CASSPGTGGSGEQYF. This chain joins TRBV4-3 and TRBJ2-7; 12 positions agree with TRBD1. J gave up 7 bases and V 4 bases, and 8 bases lay outside the gene matches. The germline V gene encodes CDR1 LGHNA and CDR2 YSLEER. The CDR3 has 15 residues.

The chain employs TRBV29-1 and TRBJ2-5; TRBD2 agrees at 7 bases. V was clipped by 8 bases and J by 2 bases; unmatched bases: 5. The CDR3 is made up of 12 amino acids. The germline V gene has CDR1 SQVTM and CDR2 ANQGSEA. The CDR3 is CSFSAGQETQYF. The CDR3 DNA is TGCAGCTTCTCAGCGGGGCAAGAGACCCAGTACTTC.

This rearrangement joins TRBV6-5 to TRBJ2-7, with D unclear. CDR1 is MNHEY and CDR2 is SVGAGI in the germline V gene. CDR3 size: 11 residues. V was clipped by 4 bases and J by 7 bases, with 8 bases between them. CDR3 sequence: CASSSPGEQYF. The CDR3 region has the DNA TGTGCCAGCAGTTCCCCTGGGGAGCAGTACTTC.

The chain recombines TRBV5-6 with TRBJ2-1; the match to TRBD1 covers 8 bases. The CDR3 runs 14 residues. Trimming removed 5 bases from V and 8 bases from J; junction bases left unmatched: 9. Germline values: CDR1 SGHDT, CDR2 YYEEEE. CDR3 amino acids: CASSNRQGSHEQFF. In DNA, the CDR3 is TGTGCCAGCAGTAATCGACAGGGGTCACATGAGCAGTTCTTC.

As DNA, the CDR3 is TGTGCCAGCAGCTTATCACAGGGTAACCCTGAAGCTTTCTTT. This translates into CASSLSQGNPEAFF. V is TRBV7-9 and J is TRBJ1-1; D is perhaps TRBD1 (6 bases). CDR1 is SEHNR, CDR2 FQNEAQ, per germline (reference sequence). V dropped 2 bases and J dropped 6 bases, with 13 bases sitting between them. This CDR3 is built from 14 residues.

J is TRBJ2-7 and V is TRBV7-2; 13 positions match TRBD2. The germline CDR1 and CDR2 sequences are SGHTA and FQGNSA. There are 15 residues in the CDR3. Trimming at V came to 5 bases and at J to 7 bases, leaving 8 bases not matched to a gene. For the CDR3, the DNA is TGTGCCAGCAGCCCCTGGACTAGCGGGGGCGCGGAGCAGTACTTC. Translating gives CASSPWTSGGAEQYF.

The CDR3 loop is CASSQGLMNTEAFF. CDR3 sequence (DNA): TGTGCCAGCTCACAAGGTCTTATGAACACTGAAGCTTTCTTT. The V and J genes are TRBV18 and TRBJ1-1; D remains ambiguous. The CDR3 loop spans 14 amino acids. V lost 4 bases and J lost 0, with 9 bases in between. Germline V gene data show CDR1 as KGHSH and CDR2 as LQKENI. Using reference TRBV18 and TRBJ1-1 for the parts outside the CDR3, the full variable domain is NAGVMQNPRHLVRRRGQEARLRCSPMKGHSHVYWYRQLPEEGLKFMVYLQKENIIDESGMPKERFSAEFPKEGPSILRIQQVVRGDSAAYFCASSQGLMNTEAFFGQGTRLTVV.

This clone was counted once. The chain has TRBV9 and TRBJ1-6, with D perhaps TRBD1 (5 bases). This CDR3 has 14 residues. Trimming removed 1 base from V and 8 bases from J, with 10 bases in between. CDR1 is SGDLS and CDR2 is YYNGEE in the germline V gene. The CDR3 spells CASSVNGADSPLHF. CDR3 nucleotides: TGTGCCAGCAGCGTAAACGGGGCGGATTCACCCCTCCACTTT.

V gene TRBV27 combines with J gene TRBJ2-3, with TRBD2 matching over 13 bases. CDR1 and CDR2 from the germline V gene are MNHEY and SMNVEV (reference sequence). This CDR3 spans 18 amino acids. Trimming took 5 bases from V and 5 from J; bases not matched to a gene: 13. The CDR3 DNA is TGTGCCAGCAGTCCCCTTGGACTAGCGGGAGATCAAGGAGATACGCAGTATTTT. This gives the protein CASSPLGLAGDQGDTQYF.

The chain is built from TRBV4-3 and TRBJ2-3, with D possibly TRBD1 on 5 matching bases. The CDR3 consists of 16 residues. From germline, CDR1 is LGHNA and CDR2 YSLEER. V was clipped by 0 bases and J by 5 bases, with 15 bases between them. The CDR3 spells CASSQDSAGMGDTQYF. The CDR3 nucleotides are TGCGCCAGCAGCCAAGATTCTGCAGGGATGGGAGATACGCAGTATTTT.

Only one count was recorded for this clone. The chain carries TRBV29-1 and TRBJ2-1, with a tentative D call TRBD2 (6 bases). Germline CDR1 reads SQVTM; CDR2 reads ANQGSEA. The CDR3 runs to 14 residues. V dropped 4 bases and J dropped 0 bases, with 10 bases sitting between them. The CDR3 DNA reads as TGCAGCGTTGTAGCGGCGAGCTCCTACAATGAGCAGTTCTTC. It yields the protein CSVVAASSYNEQFF.

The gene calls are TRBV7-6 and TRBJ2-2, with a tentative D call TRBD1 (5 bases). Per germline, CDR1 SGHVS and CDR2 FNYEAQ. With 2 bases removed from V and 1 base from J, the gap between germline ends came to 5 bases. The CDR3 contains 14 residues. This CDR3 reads CASSLTGNTGELFF. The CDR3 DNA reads TGTGCCAGCAGCTTAACAGGGAACACCGGGGAGCTGTTTTTT. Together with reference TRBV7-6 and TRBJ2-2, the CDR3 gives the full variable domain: GAGVSQSPRYKVTKRGQDVALRCDPISGHVSLYWYRQALGQGPEFLTYFNYEAQQDKSGLPNDRFSAERPEGSISTLTIQRTEQRDSAMYRCASSLTGNTGELFFGEGSRLTVL.